One and the same sample provided the 18 T cell receptor beta chains below, sequenced in a study of identical twins. TCRdb ran MiXCR on the 5' RACE reads and lists one entry per CDR3 protein. The profile shows about 220,000 distinct CDR3 sequences, less than 9.5% of them singletons. Sequenced sample: memory (CD45RO+) T cells sorted from blood. All receptors derive from a woman aged 18 to 35 in good health.

This clonotype came up a few times. V and J are TRBV20-1 and TRBJ1-1, with 7 bases aligning to TRBD1. The V gene end was trimmed by 0 bases and the J gene end by 1 base; junction bases not matched to a gene: 8. The CDR3 runs 16 residues. Germline V gene sequence: CDR1 DFQATT, CDR2 SNEGSKA (reference sequence). The CDR3 sequence: CSAREQGLVGNTEAFF. The CDR3 region has the DNA TGCAGTGCTAGAGAACAGGGGCTAGTCGGGAACACTGAAGCTTTCTTT.

The genes are TRBV20-1 and TRBJ2-3; D might be TRBD1 (7 bases). CDR1 is DFQATT and CDR2 is SNEGSKA in the germline V gene (reference sequence). V was clipped by 0 bases and J by 4 bases, with 14 bases between them. The CDR3 extends over 15 amino acids. CDR3 region: CSARDLGGGPDTQYF. DNA of the CDR3: TGCAGTGCTAGAGATCTAGGAGGGGGCCCAGATACGCAGTATTTT.

This clonotype was counted only a few times. The chain links TRBV3-1 to TRBJ1-6, with D unclear. The CDR3 length is 14 residues. V was pared by 11 bases and J by 7 bases, with 18 bases between. Germline V gene lookup returns CDR1 LGHDT and CDR2 YNNKEL (reference sequence). The CDR3 spells CAASRSESNSPLHF. Here the CDR3 DNA reads TGTGCCGCCTCAAGGTCCGAGAGCAATTCACCCCTCCACTTT.

The V call is TRBV5-1, the J call TRBJ1-2, with a possible D match to TRBD1 (5 bases). Germline V gives CDR1 SGHRS, CDR2 YFSETQ. The CDR3 loop spans 14 amino acids. V lost 2 bases and J lost 3, with 11 bases in between. This CDR3 reads CASSFFPGHYGYTF. The CDR3 region has the DNA TGCGCCAGCAGCTTTTTCCCGGGACACTATGGCTACACCTTC.

The gene calls are TRBV27 and TRBJ2-1; D is possibly TRBD1 (6 bases). This CDR3 region has 14 residues. V was pared by 0 bases and J by 5 bases, with 8 bases between. Looked up from germline, CDR1 is MNHEY and CDR2 is SMNVEV (reference sequence). As DNA, the CDR3 is TGTGCCAGCAGTTTATCGTACAGGGACAATGAGCAGTTCTTC. Protein: CASSLSYRDNEQFF.

The rearrangement uses TRBV7-7 and TRBJ2-6; D possibly corresponds to TRBD1 (7 bases). The CDR3 contains 14 residues. Trimming removed 5 bases at V and 10 bases at J, with 15 bases between. CDR1 is SSHAT, CDR2 FNYEAQ, per germline (reference sequence). This CDR3 reads CASSPGGTSNVLTF. In DNA, the CDR3 is TGTGCCAGCAGCCCAGGGGGGACCTCAAACGTCCTGACTTTC.

Ten or more counts support this clonotype. This chain joins TRBV4-3 and TRBJ2-7; D is undetermined. The CDR3 loop spans 15 amino acids. Trimming took off 1 base at V and 3 bases at J, with 13 bases between the two ends. Looked up from germline, CDR1 is LGHNA and CDR2 is YSLEER. The CDR3 sequence is CASSQVRHFDYEQYF. CDR3 nucleotides: TGCGCCAGCAGCCAAGTGCGGCATTTTGACTACGAGCAGTACTTC.

This clonotype occurred a few times. The chain combines TRBV20-1 with TRBJ2-7; TRBD1 agrees at 7 bases. The CDR3 covers 15 residues. Germline values: CDR1 DFQATT, CDR2 SNEGSKA (reference sequence). The V gene end was trimmed by 6 bases and the J gene end by 0 bases; junction bases not matched to a gene: 11. CDR3 nucleotides: TGCAGTGCGACACTAATTTCAGGGGGCTCCTACGAGCAGTACTTC. This gives the protein CSATLISGGSYEQYF.

V gene TRBV7-2 combines with J gene TRBJ2-7; 7 bases map to TRBD1. CDR1 and CDR2 from the germline V gene are SGHTA and FQGNSA. CDR3 length equals 15 residues. With V trimmed by 2 bases and J by 0 bases, 4 bases remained unmatched. Here the CDR3 DNA reads TGTGCCAGCAGCTTACAGACAGGGATCTCCTACGAGCAGTACTTC. Protein sequence: CASSLQTGISYEQYF.

V is TRBV10-2 and J is TRBJ1-5, with D hard to call. This CDR3 has 16 residues. Germline V gene lookup returns CDR1 WSHSY and CDR2 SAAADI. Between the trimmed V and J ends, which lost 0 bases and 4 bases, there was a span of 13 bases. This CDR3 is CASSESLKNRNQPQHF. In nucleotides, the CDR3 is TGCGCCAGCAGTGAGTCTCTGAAGAACAGAAATCAGCCCCAGCATTTT.

This chain joins TRBV20-1 and TRBJ2-7, with D perhaps assigned TRBD1 or TRBD2 (9 bases each). CDR1 and CDR2 from the germline V gene are DFQATT and SNEGSKA (reference sequence). The CDR3 contains 18 residues. V was clipped by 6 bases and J by 1 base, with 28 bases between them. CDR3 loop: CSARADRGNSGSSYEQYF. Written as DNA, the CDR3 is TGCAGTGCGCGAGCCGACAGGGGGAATAGCGGGAGTTCCTACGAGCAGTACTTC.

This chain uses TRBV7-9 with TRBJ2-1, with TRBD1 matching 7 bases. J lost 7 bases, V lost 5 bases, and 8 bases had no gene match. Germline V gene sequence: CDR1 SEHNR, CDR2 FQNEAQ (reference sequence). This CDR3 is built from 14 residues. The CDR3 DNA follows: TGTGCCAGCAGCGCGTTACAGGGGCTGAATGAGCAGTTCTTC. Protein: CASSALQGLNEQFF.

This clonotype was counted at least ten times. This rearrangement joins TRBV3-1 to TRBJ2-1; a possible D gene is TRBD1 (7 bases). Germline CDR1 reads LGHDT; CDR2 reads YNNKEL (reference sequence). V dropped 0 bases and J dropped 3 bases, with 9 bases sitting between them. The length of the CDR3 is 15 residues. As DNA, the CDR3 is TGTGCCAGCAGCCAAGATCAGGGGGGCTACAATGAGCAGTTCTTC. Translation: CASSQDQGGYNEQFF.

V usage is TRBV20-1 and J usage is TRBJ2-3; weak D call: TRBD2 (6 bases). The V gene lost 4 bases and the J gene lost 0 bases, with 11 bases spanning the gap. The CDR3 contains 14 residues. Germline V CDR1 and CDR2: DFQATT, SNEGSKA (reference sequence). Here the CDR3 reads CSAKGGTSTDTQYF. DNA for the CDR3: TGCAGTGCTAAGGGCGGGACTAGCACAGATACGCAGTATTTT.

At least ten counts were recorded for this clonotype. V gene TRBV5-1 combines with J gene TRBJ2-2, with D perhaps TRBD1 (6 bases). Germline lookup yields CDR1 SGHRS and CDR2 YFSETQ. V shed 3 bases and J shed 1 base, with 7 bases lying between them. The CDR3 consists of 14 residues. This CDR3 is CASSWGRNTGELFF. DNA for the CDR3: TGCGCCAGCAGCTGGGGGCGGAACACCGGGGAGCTGTTTTTT.

This clonotype was seen only a few times. The chain carries TRBV4-3 and TRBJ2-2, with D possibly being TRBD2 (5 bases). Germline values: CDR1 LGHNA, CDR2 YSLEER. V dropped 7 bases and J dropped 1 base, with 13 bases sitting between them. The length of the CDR3 is 15 residues. CDR3: CASNKDWRNTGELFF. The DNA of the CDR3 is TGCGCCAGCAACAAGGACTGGAGGAACACCGGGGAGCTGTTTTTT.

This clonotype was detected a few times. The rearrangement uses TRBV5-1 and TRBJ2-7; D not certain. The germline V gene has CDR1 SGHRS and CDR2 YFSETQ. Deletions cut 0 bases from V and 5 bases from J, with 12 bases between. The CDR3 is 14 amino acids. CDR3 DNA sequence: TGCGCCAGCAGCTTGGCTGAACCTAGGAACGAGCAGTACTTC. Translating gives CASSLAEPRNEQYF.

The chain links TRBV7-9 to TRBJ1-1, with D possibly being TRBD1 (6 bases). CDR1 is SEHNR and CDR2 is FQNEAQ in the germline V gene (reference sequence). Between the trimmed V and J ends, which lost 6 bases and 8 bases, there was a span of 13 bases. The CDR3 is 12 residues long. The CDR3 nucleotides read TGTGCCAGCAGAGGACAGCTGGAAGAAGCTTTCTTT. This translates into CASRGQLEEAFF.